The clone carrying this T cell receptor beta chain was observed a single time. This specimen comes from a study of blood T cell repertoires in COVID-19. Study overall: Italy, Spain and the United States were the sources of the convalescent and acute COVID-19 samples. T cells, B-cell-depleted T cells, or PBMCs supplied cDNA or gDNA.

The protocol was immunoSEQ multiplex PCR, while the TCRdb copy is restricted to in-frame clones and leaves out a portion. The table lists fewer than 200,000 clones, about four fifths of them singletons. Followed longitudinally, the Seattle patients had been enrolled during active infection. CDR3 size: 15 residues. Trimming took 4 bases from V and 0 from J; bases not matched to a gene: 6. Looked up from germline, CDR1 is SGHNT and CDR2 is YYREEE (reference sequence). The material sequenced was peripheral blood. V is TRBV5-4 and J is TRBJ2-7; TRBD2 aligns across 8 bases. This TCR derives from a woman in her sixties or seventies with COVID-19, enrolled during active disease. Here the CDR3 reads CASSPLAGSSYEQYF. The CDR3 coding sequence is TGTGCCAGCAGCCCATTAGCGGGGAGCTCCTACGAGCAGTACTTC.